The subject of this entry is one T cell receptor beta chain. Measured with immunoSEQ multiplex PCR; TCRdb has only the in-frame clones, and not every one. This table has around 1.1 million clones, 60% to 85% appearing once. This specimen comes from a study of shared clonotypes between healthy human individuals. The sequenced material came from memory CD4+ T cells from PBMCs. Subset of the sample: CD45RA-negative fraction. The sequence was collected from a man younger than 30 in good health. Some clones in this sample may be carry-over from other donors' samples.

The DNA of the CDR3 is TGTGCCAGCAGCCCGCAGGGGATTAACTATGGCTACACCTTC. Protein product: CASSPQGINYGYTF. The chain combines TRBV2 with TRBJ1-2; maybe TRBD1 (6 bases). There are 14 residues in the CDR3. Per the germline V gene, CDR1 is SNHLY and CDR2 is FYNNEI. Trimming took off 6 bases at V and 1 base at J, with 12 bases between the two ends.